This T cell receptor (beta chain) was recovered during a study of CD8+CD57+ T cells in acquired aplastic anemia. Study overall: The study obtained an average of around 3.1 ug of DNA from sorted CD4+ and CD8+ cells.

Germline V CDR1 and CDR2: LNHDA, SQIVND (reference sequence). This CDR3 contains 15 residues. Trimming left V 8 bases short and J 0 bases short, with 16 bases between. Study-wide results and limits: The same twenty-nine CD8+ CDR3 sequences occurred in patients and in controls.

The authors sequenced patients whose flow cytometry had shown CD8+CD57+ cell expansion. In all patients, the disease was severe acquired aplastic anemia. Genomic DNA, the template, was used for profiling of the TCR beta VDJ and CDR3. In TCRdb, the reads were re-called with MiXCR into one record per CDR3 protein. The sample has roughly 93,000 distinct CDR3 sequences; about 66% are singletons. With respect to this clonotype: Its antigen is currently unknown.

The sequence was collected from a human donor with aplastic anemia. The rearrangement joins TRBV19 to TRBJ1-1; weak D call: TRBD1 (6 bases). The source material was sorted CD4+, CD8+, or CD8+CD57+ T cells (not recorded which) from PBMCs. Written as DNA, the CDR3 is TGTGCCAGTGAAACAGAGGGGGGTATGAACACTGAAGCTTTCTTT. Its protein is CASETEGGMNTEAFF.